Shown below are 23 T cell receptor beta chains from a single sample sequenced in a study of T cell changes during pregnancy in multiple sclerosis. The data were produced by immunoSEQ multiplex PCR, yet TCRdb's version contains in-frame clones alone and is incomplete. The table has approximately 80,000 clones, over 85% seen once. Specimen: peripheral blood, collected in the second trimester of pregnancy. The origin of the receptors is a female donor in good health, enrolled as a control in a pregnancy study.

J is TRBJ2-5 and V is TRBV10-3, with 12 bases fitting TRBD1. V lost 10 bases to trimming and J lost 2 bases; unmatched junction nucleotides: 5. This CDR3 region has 14 residues. Germline CDR1 ENHRY, CDR2 SYGVKD. CDR3 protein: CATGTGGEQETQYF. DNA for the CDR3: TGTGCCACCGGGACAGGGGGCGAGCAAGAGACCCAGTACTTC.

The chain employs TRBV6-4 and TRBJ1-3; 11 positions match TRBD1. The CDR3 is made up of 15 amino acids. The germline V gene encodes CDR1 MRHNA and CDR2 SNTAGT. V was pared by 3 bases and J by 2 bases, with 0 bases of the junction left unmatched. The CDR3 bases are TGTGCCAGCAGTGAGGGACAGGGGGCTGGAAACACCATATATTTT. Protein: CASSEGQGAGNTIYF.

The genes are TRBV27 and TRBJ1-6, with 9 bases identical to TRBD1. Germline lookup yields CDR1 MNHEY and CDR2 SMNVEV (reference sequence). The junction had 9 bases not matched to a gene; V was cut back by 6 bases and J by 9 bases. The CDR3 covers 15 residues. CDR3: CASRRTGEILSPLHF. The CDR3 nucleotides read TGTGCCAGCAGACGGACAGGGGAAATTCTTTCACCCCTCCACTTT.

The chain combines TRBV19 with TRBJ1-2; 7 bases align to TRBD1. Germline V gives CDR1 LNHDA, CDR2 SQIVND (reference sequence). This CDR3 contains 14 residues. V gave up 3 bases and J gave up 3 bases; unmatched junction bases: 4. CDR3 region: CASSIVQGDYGYTF. In DNA form, the CDR3 reads TGTGCCAGTAGTATTGTCCAGGGGGACTATGGCTACACCTTC.

The rearrangement links TRBV4-1 to TRBJ1-2; D may be TRBD1 (6 bases). V was cut by 4 bases and J by 7 bases, with 13 bases left in between. CDR3 length equals 13 residues. CDR1 is MGHRA, CDR2 YSYEKL, per germline. CDR3 residues: CASSPPRGAGYTF. CDR3 bases: TGCGCCAGCAGCCCTCCGCGGGGGGCTGGCTACACCTTC.

This chain links TRBV7-6 with TRBJ2-5, with TRBD1 matching over 7 bases. With 0 bases clipped from V and 4 bases from J, the junction kept 8 bases outside the gene matches. Germline V CDR1 and CDR2: SGHVS, FNYEAQ. The CDR3 is 16 residues long. The CDR3 sequence: CASSLAAGGYGETQYF. DNA for the CDR3: TGTGCCAGCAGCTTAGCGGCAGGGGGATATGGAGAGACCCAGTACTTC.

CDR3 sequence: CASSFRAGGIYEQYF. DNA of the CDR3: TGTGCCAGCAGCTTTCGGGCAGGGGGCATCTACGAGCAGTACTTC. This chain joins TRBV7-2 and TRBJ2-7, with 8 bases identical to TRBD1. Germline CDR1 reads SGHTA; CDR2 reads FQGNSA. CDR3 length equals 15 residues. V shed 3 bases and J 3 bases; nucleotides not matched to a gene: 7.

The gene calls are TRBV13 and TRBJ2-5, with D maybe TRBD2 (5 bases). CDR3 length: 15 amino acids. Trimming shortened V by 5 bases and J by 0 bases, and 13 bases separated the two germline ends. CDR1 and CDR2 (germline): PRHDT, FYEKMQ (reference sequence). DNA of the CDR3: TGTGCCAGCAGCCCAGAGGGAGCCTACCAAGAGACCCAGTACTTC. It specifies CASSPEGAYQETQYF.

CDR3 DNA sequence: TGTGCCACCTTGTATCAGGGTATTGAAGCTTTCTTT. Translated: CATLYQGIEAFF. The genes are TRBV6-1 and TRBJ1-1, with D perhaps matching TRBD1 (5 bases). Deletions cut 10 bases from V and 7 bases from J, with 16 bases between. CDR1 MNHNS and CDR2 SASEGT come from the germline V gene. The CDR3 contains 12 residues.

This chain joins TRBV19 and TRBJ1-5, with 9 bases fitting TRBD1. Per germline, CDR1 LNHDA and CDR2 SQIVND (reference sequence). The V and J ends lost 6 bases and 5 bases, in that order; junction bases with no gene match: 5. The CDR3 runs 14 residues. The DNA of the CDR3 is TGTGCCAGTAGCATGACAGGGGGATATCAGCCCCAGCATTTT. It translates to CASSMTGGYQPQHF.

The chain carries TRBV7-8 and TRBJ1-2; the D is unclear. V was pared by 2 bases and J by 14 bases, with 12 bases between. This CDR3 is built from 11 residues. Per the germline V gene, CDR1 is SGHVS and CDR2 is FQNEAQ. CDR3 bases: TGTGCCAGCAGCTTACCTCTAGTTTGGACCTTC. Translated, it gives CASSLPLVWTF.

V gene TRBV18 combines with J gene TRBJ2-7, with TRBD1 matching 10 bases. Germline V CDR1 and CDR2: KGHSH, LQKENI. The J segment lost 6 bases and the V segment lost 6 bases, leaving 8 bases of the junction unmatched. The CDR3 is made up of 14 amino acids. The CDR3 coding sequence is TGTGCCAGCTCCCGTGACAGGGGGCGCTTCGAGCAGTACTTC. This gives the protein CASSRDRGRFEQYF. Full variable domain (outside the CDR3, taken from reference TRBV18 and TRBJ2-7): NAGVMQNPRHLVRRRGQEARLRCSPMKGHSHVYWYRQLPEEGLKFMVYLQKENIIDESGMPKERFSAEFPKEGPSILRIQQVVRGDSAAYFCASSRDRGRFEQYFGPGTRLTVT.

The sample holds one count of this clone. The chain employs TRBV6-5 and TRBJ1-1, with 8 bases fitting TRBD1. V shed 6 bases, J shed 4 bases, and the junction held 4 bases outside the gene matches. There are 13 residues in the CDR3. Per the germline V gene, CDR1 is MNHEY and CDR2 is SVGAGI. The CDR3 nucleotides are TGTGCCAGCAGGCGGACAGGGTCCACTGAAGCTTTCTTT. Translation: CASRRTGSTEAFF.

In its sample, this clone was seen once. The rearrangement links TRBV7-9 to TRBJ1-2, with a tentative D call TRBD1 (5 bases). The CDR3 sequence is 13 residues long. CDR1 and CDR2 from the germline V gene are SEHNR and FQNEAQ (reference sequence). With 4 bases removed from V and 6 bases from J, the gap between germline ends came to 12 bases. CDR3 in DNA: TGTGCCAGCAGCTCGACAGTTATCGATGGCTACACCTTC. Its translation: CASSSTVIDGYTF.

V usage is TRBV14 and J usage is TRBJ1-1; D may be TRBD1 (5 bases). Looked up from germline, CDR1 is SGHDN and CDR2 is FVKESK. The CDR3 has 13 amino acids. The DNA of the CDR3 is TGTGCTTGCATGGGGCCGGCGAACACTGAAGCTTTCTTT. It is translated as CACMGPANTEAFF.

The genes are TRBV5-1 and TRBJ2-5; TRBD2 agrees at 10 bases. CDR3 length equals 15 residues. Germline lookup yields CDR1 SGHRS and CDR2 YFSETQ. Trimming cost V 2 bases and J 1 base; bases outside gene matches: 2. CDR3: CASSFSGGIQETQYF. CDR3 nucleotide sequence: TGCGCCAGCAGCTTTAGCGGGGGGATCCAAGAGACCCAGTACTTC.

The V call is TRBV27, the J call TRBJ2-2; a weak D match, TRBD2 (5 bases). There are 13 residues in the CDR3. The V gene's germline CDR1 is MNHEY and CDR2 SMNVEV (reference sequence). Trimming took off 8 bases at V and 2 bases at J, with 9 bases between the two ends. The CDR3 region has the DNA TGTGCCAGCTGGGAGCTCAACACCGGGGAGCTGTTTTTT. Protein sequence: CASWELNTGELFF.

The J gene is TRBJ1-4, the V gene TRBV7-9; 7 bases map to TRBD1. CDR1 and CDR2 from the germline V gene are SEHNR and FQNEAQ (reference sequence). With 5 bases clipped from V and 8 bases from J, the junction kept 8 bases outside the gene matches. The CDR3 spans 14 residues. The chain's CDR3 is CASSHRGFVEKLFF. In nucleotides, the CDR3 is TGTGCCAGCAGCCACAGGGGATTCGTAGAAAAACTGTTTTTT. The full variable domain, in which reference TRBV7-9 and TRBJ1-4 provide the parts outside the CDR3, is DTGVSQNPRHKITKRGQNVTFRCDPISEHNRLYWYRQTLGQGPEFLTYFQNEAQLEKSRLLSDRFSAERPKGSFSTLEIQRTEQGDSAMYLCASSHRGFVEKLFFGSGTQLSVL.

This chain links TRBV7-9 with TRBJ2-3, with D perhaps TRBD2 (6 bases). With 3 bases removed from V and 4 bases from J, the gap between germline ends came to 14 bases. CDR1 is SEHNR and CDR2 is FQNEAQ in the germline V gene (reference sequence). The CDR3 is 15 amino acids. CDR3 region: CASSFRLEFADTQYF. In nucleotides, the CDR3 is TGTGCCAGCAGCTTCCGACTAGAATTTGCAGATACGCAGTATTTT.

The rearrangement uses TRBV7-6 and TRBJ2-7; TRBD1 aligns across 8 bases. Germline assignment: CDR1 SGHVS and CDR2 FNYEAQ. CDR3 length: 12 residues. V dropped 10 bases and J dropped 2; count of bases not matched to a gene: 4. CDR3 nucleotides: TGTGCCACCGGGGACAGGACCTACGAGCAGTACTTC. Protein product: CATGDRTYEQYF.

The rearrangement links TRBV29-1 to TRBJ1-4; D gene unclear. With 5 bases removed from V and 4 bases from J, the gap between germline ends came to 8 bases. CDR3 length: 12 amino acids. The germline V gene encodes CDR1 SQVTM and CDR2 ANQGSEA. The CDR3 sequence: CSVRLLNEKLFF. CDR3 DNA: TGCAGCGTTCGTCTTCTTAATGAAAAACTGTTTTTT.

The chain recombines TRBV7-8 with TRBJ1-1; a weak D match, TRBD1 (5 bases). CDR1 and CDR2 (germline): SGHVS, FQNEAQ. The CDR3 is 15 residues long. The CDR3 coding sequence is TGTGCTGCCCGAGCAGAAGATTGGGGGGGCACTGAAGCTTTCTTT. Translated: CAARAEDWGGTEAFF.

The rearrangement links TRBV30 to TRBJ2-3; tentative D call: TRBD2 (6 bases). There are 14 residues in the CDR3. V shed 0 bases and J shed 5 bases, with 12 bases lying between them. Germline CDR1 is GTSNPN and CDR2 is SVGIG (reference sequence). CDR3 loop: CAWSVGGDLDTQYF. As DNA, the CDR3 is TGTGCCTGGAGTGTTGGCGGGGATTTAGATACGCAGTATTTT.